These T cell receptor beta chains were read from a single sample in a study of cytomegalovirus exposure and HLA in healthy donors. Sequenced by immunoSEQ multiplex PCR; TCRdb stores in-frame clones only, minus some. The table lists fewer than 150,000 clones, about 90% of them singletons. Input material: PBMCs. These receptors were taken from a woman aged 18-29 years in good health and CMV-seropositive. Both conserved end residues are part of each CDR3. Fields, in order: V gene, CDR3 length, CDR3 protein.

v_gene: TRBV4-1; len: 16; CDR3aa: CASSQDDRENHNEQFF
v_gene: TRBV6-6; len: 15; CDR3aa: CASSAILTSDNEQFF
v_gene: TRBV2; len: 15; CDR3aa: CASSDLKGRWYGYTF
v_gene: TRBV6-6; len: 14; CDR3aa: CASRTGTGGNEQYF
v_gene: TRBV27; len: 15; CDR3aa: CASSLTTVTNEKLFF
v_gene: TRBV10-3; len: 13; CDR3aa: CASNDRGGTEAFF
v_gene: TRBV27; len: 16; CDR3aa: CASSTRRDSPSYEQYF
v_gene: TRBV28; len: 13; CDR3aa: CASSLFGGNEQYF
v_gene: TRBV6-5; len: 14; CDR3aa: CASSRGQGEETQYF
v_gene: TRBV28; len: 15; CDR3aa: CASSSGLDSSYEQYF
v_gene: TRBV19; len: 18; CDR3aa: CASKGGTSGSRMYNEQFF
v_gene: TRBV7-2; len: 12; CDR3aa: CASSFQAYEQYF
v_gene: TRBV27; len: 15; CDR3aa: CASSYSDRKDGGYTF
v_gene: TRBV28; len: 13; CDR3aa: CASRRTGNTEAFF
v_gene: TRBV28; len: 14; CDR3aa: CASSLWTSRAEAFF
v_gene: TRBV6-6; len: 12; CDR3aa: CASSATGETQYF
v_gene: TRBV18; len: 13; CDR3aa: CASLLAGQTEQYF
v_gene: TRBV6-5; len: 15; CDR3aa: CASSYSTGGGNTIYF
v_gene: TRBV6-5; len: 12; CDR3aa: CASTTGDQGYTF
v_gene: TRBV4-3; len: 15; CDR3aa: CASSRGLGGGETQYF
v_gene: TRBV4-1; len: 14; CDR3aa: CASSQGSGKETQYF
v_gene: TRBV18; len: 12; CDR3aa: CASTGDPGELFF
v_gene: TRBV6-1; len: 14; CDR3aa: CASSGKTGSYGYTF
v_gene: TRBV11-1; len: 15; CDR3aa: CASSLASGGYNEQFF
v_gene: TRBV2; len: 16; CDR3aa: CASSEYETSESYEQYF